One and the same sample provided the 13 T cell receptor beta chains below, sequenced in a study of cytomegalovirus exposure and HLA in healthy donors. The PCR contained 60 Vbeta and 13 Jbeta primers. Clones were read by immunoSEQ multiplex PCR, and TCRdb kept only the in-frame ones, dropping some. Counted here are roughly 130,000 clones, about 80% occurring once; the ten biggest clones make up approximately 1%. The sequenced material came from PBMCs. The receptor set was obtained from a human donor in good health.

CDR3 nucleotides: TGCGCCAGCAGCTACGACGGGTCGAACACCGGGGAGCTGTTTTTT. Amino acids: CASSYDGSNTGELFF. The chain uses TRBV5-1 and TRBJ2-2; no clear D. This CDR3 comprises 15 residues. The ends were cut back, 3 bases at V and 0 bases at J, with 9 bases in the middle. CDR1 and CDR2 (germline): SGHRS, YFSETQ.

The chain couples TRBV6-1 to TRBJ2-3; D unresolved. Per the germline V gene, CDR1 is MNHNS and CDR2 is SASEGT. The CDR3 length is 15 residues. The ends were cut back, 2 bases at V and 2 bases at J, with 11 bases in the middle. The CDR3 DNA is TGTGCCAGCAGTGAAACGGTCTATTACACAGATACGCAGTATTTT. The encoded protein is CASSETVYYTDTQYF.

The chain employs TRBV9 and TRBJ1-5; maybe TRBD1 (6 bases). The CDR3 has 17 amino acids. Germline V gives CDR1 SGDLS, CDR2 YYNGEE. Trimming stripped 0 bases from V and 4 bases from J, with 17 bases between. CDR3 nucleotide sequence: TGTGCCAGCAGCGTAGGACAGGCTCAGGCGACGAATCAGCCCCAGCATTTT. Protein sequence: CASSVGQAQATNQPQHF.

This clone was seen only once. V usage is TRBV6-1 and J usage is TRBJ2-3, with TRBD1 matching over 10 bases. The CDR3 spans 14 residues. V was pared by 4 bases and J by 6 bases, with 4 bases of the junction left unmatched. The germline gives CDR1 MNHNS, CDR2 SASEGT. The CDR3, as DNA: TGTGCCAGCAGTGGGACAGGGGGAAAGGATACGCAGTATTTT. Its protein product is CASSGTGGKDTQYF.

V usage is TRBV9 and J usage is TRBJ2-5; 10 bases are shared with TRBD2. Trimming removed 4 bases from V and 5 bases from J; junction bases left unmatched: 8. The length of the CDR3 is 15 residues. In germline, CDR1 is SGDLS, CDR2 YYNGEE. CDR3 loop: CASSPGTSVIETQYF. Written as DNA, the CDR3 is TGTGCCAGCAGCCCGGGGACTAGCGTAATTGAGACCCAGTACTTC.

This chain joins TRBV6-6 and TRBJ1-2, with D possibly being TRBD1 (6 bases). The CDR3 totals 12 residues. The germline CDR1 and CDR2 sequences are MNHNY and SVGAGI (reference sequence). The germline V and J ends were trimmed by 5 bases and 10 bases, with 14 bases remaining between them. The CDR3 spells CASSTGQKPYTF. CDR3 nucleotides: TGTGCCAGCAGTACCGGACAGAAGCCCTACACCTTC.

As regards this clone: The same CDR3 arises from other DNA sequences in this sample as well. The chain is built from TRBV27 and TRBJ2-7, with 7 bases matching TRBD1. The CDR3 has 13 amino acids. Germline V gene lookup returns CDR1 MNHEY and CDR2 SMNVEV (reference sequence). V shed 3 bases and J 1 base; nucleotides not matched to a gene: 0. The CDR3 sequence is CASSLGQSYEQYF. Here the CDR3 DNA reads TGTGCCAGCAGTTTGGGACAGTCCTACGAGCAGTACTTC.

The rearrangement uses TRBV6-6 and TRBJ1-2; D may be TRBD1 (6 bases). Germline CDR1 and CDR2: MNHNY and SVGAGI (reference sequence). The CDR3 has 15 amino acids. With 7 bases removed from V and 1 base from J, the gap between germline ends came to 16 bases. CDR3 nucleotide sequence: TGTGCCAGCACCGAGGGGGGGATGGGTAACTATGGCTACACCTTC. Protein product: CASTEGGMGNYGYTF.

The chain is built from TRBV6-5 and TRBJ2-1; 16 nucleotides match TRBD2. After removal of 7 bases from V and 7 bases from J, the junction contained 4 bases not matched to a gene. CDR1 is MNHEY and CDR2 is SVGAGI in the germline V gene. This CDR3 has 15 amino acids. CDR3 amino acids: CASTLGLAGGNEQFF. The CDR3 DNA reads as TGTGCCAGCACCTTGGGACTAGCGGGGGGGAATGAGCAGTTCTTC.

This clone showed up just a few times. The V call is TRBV19, the J call TRBJ2-7, with D unclear. Germline V lookup: CDR1 LNHDA, CDR2 SQIVND (reference sequence). The CDR3 sequence is 12 residues long. V shed 9 bases and J shed 3 bases, with 12 bases lying between them. The CDR3 protein is CASSSNFYEQYF. For the CDR3, the DNA is TGTGCCAGCTCCTCCAACTTCTACGAGCAGTACTTC.

The V and J genes are TRBV28 and TRBJ2-7, with D possibly being TRBD1 (5 bases). The ends were cut back, 8 bases at V and 2 bases at J, with 16 bases in the middle. Per germline, CDR1 MDHEN and CDR2 SYDVKM. This CDR3 comprises 14 residues. Here the CDR3 DNA reads TGTGCCAGCCGCTGGGCAGGGCCGGCCTACGAGCAGTACTTC. The encoded protein is CASRWAGPAYEQYF. The full variable domain, completed using reference TRBV28 and TRBJ2-7, is DVKVTQSSRYLVKRTGEKVFLECVQDMDHENMFWYRQDPGLGLRLIYFSYDVKMKEKGDIPEGYSVSREKKERFSLILESASTNQTSMYLCASRWAGPAYEQYFGPGTRLTVT.

The CDR3 region is CASSKGLAGGLEQYF. DNA for the CDR3: TGTGCCAGCAGCAAGGGACTAGCGGGGGGGCTCGAGCAGTACTTC. The V call is TRBV5-4, the J call TRBJ2-5, with 16 bases lining up with TRBD2. The DNA end lines up better with TRBJ2-7; the J call may be wrong. The germline V gene has CDR1 SGHNT and CDR2 YYREEE (reference sequence). The CDR3 totals 15 residues.

This rearrangement joins TRBV11-1 to TRBJ1-4, with a weak D call TRBD1 (5 bases). The CDR3 covers 15 residues. The V gene lost 4 bases and the J gene lost 5 bases, with 14 bases spanning the gap. The germline V gene has CDR1 SGHAT and CDR2 FQDESV (reference sequence). The CDR3 DNA reads as TGTGCCAGCAGCTCTCCGGGGGGTCCCAATGAAAAACTGTTTTTT. Translation: CASSSPGGPNEKLFF. Based on the CDR3 plus reference TRBV11-1 and TRBJ1-4, the full variable domain is EAEVAQSPRYKITEKSQAVAFWCDPISGHATLYWYRQILGQGPELLVQFQDESVVDDSQLPKDRFSAERLKGVDSTLKIQPAELGDSAMYLCASSSPGGPNEKLFFGSGTQLSVL.